The rows below give T cell receptor beta chains drawn from one sample of a study of cytomegalovirus exposure and HLA in healthy donors. Libraries were prepared by immunoSEQ multiplex PCR; TCRdb keeps only in-frame clonotypes and omits some of them. The data contain about 98,000 clones, 80% to 90% of them seen just once; the ten biggest clones take up more than 1.4%. Sequenced sample: PBMCs. These receptors were taken from a middle-aged man in good health and CMV-seronegative. CDR3s include the opening cysteine and the closing phenylalanine or tryptophan. D genes are given only for firm matches. Expanded clones are given a class, and other clones once, few, many or no size at all.

J: TRBJ2-7; D: .; V: TRBV6-1; size: once; length: 12; CDR3: CASSNEIGEQYF; DNA: TGTGCCAGCAGTAATGAGATCGGGGAGCAGTACTTC
J: TRBJ2-5; D: TRBD2; V: TRBV5-1; size: .; length: 12; CDR3: CASSLGGGKEYF; DNA: TGCGCCAGCAGCTTAGGCGGGGGGAAGGAGTACTTC
J: TRBJ1-6; D: TRBD1; V: TRBV7-9; size: .; length: 15; CDR3: CASSADRGINSPLHF; DNA: TGTGCCAGCAGCGCCGACAGGGGAATTAATTCACCCCTCCACTTT
J: TRBJ1-2; D: .; V: TRBV7-9; size: once; length: 15; CDR3: CASSLGQRTNYGYTF; DNA: TGTGCCAGCAGCTTAGGACAGAGAACTAACTATGGCTACACCTTC
J: TRBJ2-7; D: TRBD1; V: TRBV5-6; size: .; length: 14; CDR3: CASSRGSYRGEQYF; DNA: TGTGCCAGCAGCCGCGGAAGTTACAGGGGCGAGCAGTACTTC
J: TRBJ1-2; D: .; V: TRBV27; size: .; length: 13; CDR3: CASARLGPEGYTF; DNA: TGTGCCAGCGCGCGTCTGGGGCCAGAAGGCTACACCTTC
J: TRBJ2-3; D: .; V: TRBV5-4; size: .; length: 16; CDR3: CASSLASGIGTDTQYF; DNA: TGTGCCAGCAGCTTGGCATCGGGTATAGGCACAGATACGCAGTATTTT
J: TRBJ2-6; D: .; V: TRBV29-1; size: .; length: 13; CDR3: CSAEGAGANVLTF; DNA: TGCAGCGCCGAGGGGGCTGGGGCCAACGTCCTGACTTTC
J: TRBJ1-1; D: .; V: TRBV10-3; size: few; length: 11; CDR3: CAISDRSEAFF; DNA: TGTGCCATCAGTGATCGGAGTGAAGCTTTCTTT
J: TRBJ1-5; D: .; V: TRBV28; size: .; length: 14; CDR3: CASSVGGSNQPQHF; DNA: TGTGCCAGCAGTGTGGGAGGTTCAAATCAGCCCCAGCATTTT